This TCR beta chain was profiled in a study of patients and donors after allogeneic stem cell transplantation. MiXCR, run by TCRdb on the RT-PCR reads, gives a single entry per CDR3 protein. This sample carries roughly 880,000 distinct CDR3 sequences, approximately 19% of them seen once, and the ten largest clones take 5.5% to 6.5%. This clonotype was observed a few times. Trimming shortened V by 5 bases and J by 8 bases, and 10 bases separated the two germline ends. This CDR3 is 12 amino acids long. The chain combines TRBV12-3 or TRBV12-4 with TRBJ2-1, with D perhaps matching TRBD2 (6 bases). This sequence originates from a human donor who was either an allogeneic HSCT recipient or a stem cell or donor lymphocyte infusion donor (not recorded which). It is not recorded whose cells these are; they may come from a transplant donor. Sequencing input: blood, either unsorted or a sorted T cell fraction (not recorded which). The CDR3 DNA sequence: TGTGCCAGCAGTGCTCCTAGCGATGAGCAGTTCTTC. Residues: CASSAPSDEQFF.